This T cell receptor (beta chain) is from a study of blood T cell repertoires in COVID-19. Overall study context: T cells, B-cell-depleted T cells, or PBMCs supplied cDNA or gDNA.

The CDR3 loop spans 13 amino acids. With 10 bases removed from V and 4 bases from J, the gap between germline ends came to 14 bases. The germline V gene has CDR1 SGHTA and CDR2 FQGNSA. Authors' data handling: Nucleated cell number was recorded as an estimate derived from reference gene primer amplification. Libraries were prepared by immunoSEQ multiplex PCR; TCRdb keeps only in-frame clonotypes and omits some of them. D and trimming were read from the DNA, whereas the V and J calls and clone size are those reported in that table. The repertoire holds 150,000 or so clones, 75% to 85% seen once, with around 4.2% in the top ten.

This sequence was found in a woman of 80 years or more with active or convalescent COVID-19. The chain is built from TRBV7-2 and TRBJ2-1; D is perhaps TRBD2 (6 bases). Sample: peripheral blood. CDR3 loop: CATVEAGYNEQFF. CDR3 in DNA: TGTGCCACCGTGGAAGCGGGTTACAATGAGCAGTTCTTC.